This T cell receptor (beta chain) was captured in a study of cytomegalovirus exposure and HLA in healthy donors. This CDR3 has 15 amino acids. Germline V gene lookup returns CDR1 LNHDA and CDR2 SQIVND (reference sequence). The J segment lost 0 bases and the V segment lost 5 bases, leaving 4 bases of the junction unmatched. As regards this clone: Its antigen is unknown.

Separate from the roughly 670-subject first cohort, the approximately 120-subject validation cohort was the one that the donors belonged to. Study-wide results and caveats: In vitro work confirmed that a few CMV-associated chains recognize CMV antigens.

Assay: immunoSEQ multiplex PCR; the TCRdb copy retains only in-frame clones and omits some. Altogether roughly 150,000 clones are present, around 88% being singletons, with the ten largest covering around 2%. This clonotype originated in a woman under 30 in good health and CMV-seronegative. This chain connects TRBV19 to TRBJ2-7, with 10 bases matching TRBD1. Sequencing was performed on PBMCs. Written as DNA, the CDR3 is TGTGCCAGTAGTGATCGACAGGGGGCCTCCTACGAGCAGTACTTC. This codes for CASSDRQGASYEQYF.